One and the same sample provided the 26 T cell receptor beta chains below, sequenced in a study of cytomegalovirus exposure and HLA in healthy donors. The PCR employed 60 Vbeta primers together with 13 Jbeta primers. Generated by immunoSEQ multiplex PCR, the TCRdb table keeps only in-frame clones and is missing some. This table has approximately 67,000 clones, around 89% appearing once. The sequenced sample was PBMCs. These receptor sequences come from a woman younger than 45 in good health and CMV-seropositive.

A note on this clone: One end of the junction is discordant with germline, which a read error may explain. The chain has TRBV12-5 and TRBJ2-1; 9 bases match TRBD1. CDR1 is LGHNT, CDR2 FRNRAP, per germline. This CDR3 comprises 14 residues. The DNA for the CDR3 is TGTGCTAGTGGTTTAGGGACAGGGTACAGTGAGCAGTTCTTC. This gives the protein CASGLGTGYSEQFF.

This CDR3 reads CASRSSPGNTEAFF. CDR3 in DNA: TGTGCCAGCAGGAGCAGCCCAGGAAACACTGAAGCTTTCTTT. The rearrangement links TRBV28 to TRBJ1-1; unclear D gene. V was trimmed by 6 bases and J by 2 bases, leaving 13 bases between them. The CDR3 has 14 amino acids. Germline values: CDR1 MDHEN, CDR2 SYDVKM.

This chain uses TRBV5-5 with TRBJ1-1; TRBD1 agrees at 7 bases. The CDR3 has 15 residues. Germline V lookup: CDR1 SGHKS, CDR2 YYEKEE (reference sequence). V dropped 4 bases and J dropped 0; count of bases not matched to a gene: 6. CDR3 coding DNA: TGTGCCAGCAGCAACAGGGGAGCCATGAACACTGAAGCTTTCTTT. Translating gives CASSNRGAMNTEAFF.

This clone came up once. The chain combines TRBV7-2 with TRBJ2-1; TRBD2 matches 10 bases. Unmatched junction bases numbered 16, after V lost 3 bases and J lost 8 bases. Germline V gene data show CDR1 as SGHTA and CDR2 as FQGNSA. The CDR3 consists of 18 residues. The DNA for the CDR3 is TGTGCCAGCAGCTTCGGCCGTGGAAGTAGCGGGAGGACCGATGAGCAGTTCTTC. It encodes CASSFGRGSSGRTDEQFF.

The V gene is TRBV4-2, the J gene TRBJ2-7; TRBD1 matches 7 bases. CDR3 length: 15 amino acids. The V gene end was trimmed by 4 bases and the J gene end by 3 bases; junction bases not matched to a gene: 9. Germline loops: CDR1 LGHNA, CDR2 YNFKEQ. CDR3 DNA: TGTGCCAGCAGCCGTTCGGGACAGTTGAACTACGAGCAGTACTTC. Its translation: CASSRSGQLNYEQYF.

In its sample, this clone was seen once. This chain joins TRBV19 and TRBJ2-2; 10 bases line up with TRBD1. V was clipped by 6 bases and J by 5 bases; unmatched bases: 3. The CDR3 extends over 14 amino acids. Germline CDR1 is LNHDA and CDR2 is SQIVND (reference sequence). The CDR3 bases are TGTGCCAGTAGGAGGACAGGGGGAACCGGGGAGCTGTTTTTT. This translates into CASRRTGGTGELFF.

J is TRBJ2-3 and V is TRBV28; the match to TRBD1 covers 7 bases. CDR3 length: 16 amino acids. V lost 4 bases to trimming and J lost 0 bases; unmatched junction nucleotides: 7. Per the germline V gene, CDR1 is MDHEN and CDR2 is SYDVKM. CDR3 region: CASSSPDRASTDTQYF. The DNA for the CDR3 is TGTGCCAGCAGTTCCCCTGACAGGGCCAGCACAGATACGCAGTATTTT.

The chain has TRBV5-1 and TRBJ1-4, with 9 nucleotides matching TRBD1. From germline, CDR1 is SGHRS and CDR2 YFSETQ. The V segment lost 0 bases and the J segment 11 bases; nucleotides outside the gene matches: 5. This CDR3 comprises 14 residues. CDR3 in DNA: TGCGCCAGCAGCTTGGCCTTGGGACAGGGCAAACTGTTTTTT. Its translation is CASSLALGQGKLFF.

The CDR3 nucleotides read TGTGCCAGCAGTCCAGGACAGTCAGGAAACACCATATATTTT. Encoded protein: CASSPGQSGNTIYF. The V and J genes are TRBV6-6 and TRBJ1-3, with a possible D match to TRBD1 (6 bases). Germline V CDR1 and CDR2: MNHNY, SVGAGI (reference sequence). The germline V and J ends were trimmed by 5 bases and 4 bases, with 12 bases remaining between them. The CDR3 is 14 amino acids.

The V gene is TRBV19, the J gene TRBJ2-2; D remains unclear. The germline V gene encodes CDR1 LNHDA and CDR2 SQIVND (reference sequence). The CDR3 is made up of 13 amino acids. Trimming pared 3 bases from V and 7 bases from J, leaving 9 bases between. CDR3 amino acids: CASSIWAGGELFF. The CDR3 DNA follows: TGTGCCAGTAGTATCTGGGCTGGCGGGGAGCTGTTTTTT.

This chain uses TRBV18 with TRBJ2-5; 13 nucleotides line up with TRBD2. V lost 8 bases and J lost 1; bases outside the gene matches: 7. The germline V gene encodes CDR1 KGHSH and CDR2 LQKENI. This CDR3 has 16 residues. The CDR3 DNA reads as TGTGCCAGCCGACCGGGACTAGCGGGGCCCCAAGAGACCCAGTACTTC. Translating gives CASRPGLAGPQETQYF.

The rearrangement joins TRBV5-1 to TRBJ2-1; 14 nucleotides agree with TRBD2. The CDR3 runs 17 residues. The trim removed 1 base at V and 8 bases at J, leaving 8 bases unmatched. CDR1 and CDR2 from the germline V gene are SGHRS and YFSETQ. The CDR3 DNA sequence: TGCGCCAGCAGCTTGACAGCCGGGACTAGCGGGAGATATGAGCAGTTCTTC. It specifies CASSLTAGTSGRYEQFF.

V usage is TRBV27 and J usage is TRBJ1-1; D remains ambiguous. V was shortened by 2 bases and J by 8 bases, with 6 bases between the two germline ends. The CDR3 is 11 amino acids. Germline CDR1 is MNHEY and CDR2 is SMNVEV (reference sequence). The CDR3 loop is CASSLGSEAFF. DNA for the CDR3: TGTGCCAGCAGTTTAGGCTCGGAAGCTTTCTTT.

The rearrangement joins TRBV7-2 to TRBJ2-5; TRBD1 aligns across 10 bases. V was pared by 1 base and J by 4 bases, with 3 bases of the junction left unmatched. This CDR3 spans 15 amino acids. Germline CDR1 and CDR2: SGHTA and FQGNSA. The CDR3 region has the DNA TGTGCCAGCAGCTTAGTGGGGACAGGGGTAGAGACCCAGTACTTC. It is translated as CASSLVGTGVETQYF. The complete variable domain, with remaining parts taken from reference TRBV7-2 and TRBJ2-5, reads GAGVSQSPSNKVTEKGKDVELRCDPISGHTALYWYRQSLGQGLEFLIYFQGNSAPDKSGLPSDRFSAERTGGSVSTLTIQRTQQEDSAVYLCASSLVGTGVETQYFGPGTRLLVL.

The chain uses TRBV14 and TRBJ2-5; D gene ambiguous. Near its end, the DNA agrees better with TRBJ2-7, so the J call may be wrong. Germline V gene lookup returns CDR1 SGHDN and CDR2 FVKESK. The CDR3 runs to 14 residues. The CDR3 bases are TGTGCCAGCAGCCAAGTTGCGAATGCCTACGAGCAGTACTTC. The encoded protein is CASSQVANAYEQYF.

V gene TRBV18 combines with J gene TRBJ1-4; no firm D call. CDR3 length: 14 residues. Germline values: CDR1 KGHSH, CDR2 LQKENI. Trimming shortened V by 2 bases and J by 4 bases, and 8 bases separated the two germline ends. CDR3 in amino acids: CASSPSRFNEKLFF. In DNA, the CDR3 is TGTGCCAGCTCACCATCCCGGTTTAATGAAAAACTGTTTTTT.

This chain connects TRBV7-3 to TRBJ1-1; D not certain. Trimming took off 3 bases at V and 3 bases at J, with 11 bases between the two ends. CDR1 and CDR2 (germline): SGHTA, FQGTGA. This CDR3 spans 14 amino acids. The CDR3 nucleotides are TGTGCCAGCAGCTTCGATCGGGGAGACACTGAAGCTTTCTTT. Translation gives CASSFDRGDTEAFF.

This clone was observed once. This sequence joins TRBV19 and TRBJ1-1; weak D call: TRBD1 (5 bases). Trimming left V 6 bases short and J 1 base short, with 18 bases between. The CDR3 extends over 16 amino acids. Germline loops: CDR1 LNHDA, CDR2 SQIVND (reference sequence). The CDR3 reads CASSPTVRATNTEAFF. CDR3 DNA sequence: TGTGCCAGTAGCCCGACCGTCAGGGCTACGAACACTGAAGCTTTCTTT.

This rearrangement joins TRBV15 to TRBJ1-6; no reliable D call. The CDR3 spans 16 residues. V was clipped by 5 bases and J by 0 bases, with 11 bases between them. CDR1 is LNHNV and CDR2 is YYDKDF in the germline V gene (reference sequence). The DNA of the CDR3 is TGTGCCACCAGCCCGCCTGAGAGCTCCTATAATTCACCCCTCCACTTT. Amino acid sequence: CATSPPESSYNSPLHF.

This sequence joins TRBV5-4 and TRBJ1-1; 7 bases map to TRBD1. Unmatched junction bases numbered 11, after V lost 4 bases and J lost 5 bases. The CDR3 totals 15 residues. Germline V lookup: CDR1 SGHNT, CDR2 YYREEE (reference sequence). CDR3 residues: CASSTPTGIMTEAFF. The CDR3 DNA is TGTGCCAGCAGCACCCCGACAGGGATAATGACTGAAGCTTTCTTT.

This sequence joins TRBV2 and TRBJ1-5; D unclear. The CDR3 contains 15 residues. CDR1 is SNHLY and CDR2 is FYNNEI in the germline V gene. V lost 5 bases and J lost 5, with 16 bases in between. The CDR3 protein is CASSPLTQPDQPQHF. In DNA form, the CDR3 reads TGTGCCAGCAGTCCCTTGACACAACCCGATCAGCCCCAGCATTTT.

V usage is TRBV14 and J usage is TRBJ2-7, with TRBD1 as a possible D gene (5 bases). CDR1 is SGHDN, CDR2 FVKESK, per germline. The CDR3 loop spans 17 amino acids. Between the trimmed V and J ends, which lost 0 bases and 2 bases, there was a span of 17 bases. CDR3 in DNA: TGTGCCAGCAGCCAAGATTATGGGGCACTTAGGACCTACGAGCAGTACTTC. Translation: CASSQDYGALRTYEQYF.

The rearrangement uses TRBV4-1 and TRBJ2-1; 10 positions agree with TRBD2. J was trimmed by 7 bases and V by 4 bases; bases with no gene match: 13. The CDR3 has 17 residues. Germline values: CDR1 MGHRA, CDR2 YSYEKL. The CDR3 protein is CASSPSGASGRENEQFF. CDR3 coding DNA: TGCGCCAGCAGCCCCAGTGGGGCTAGCGGGAGAGAGAATGAGCAGTTCTTC.

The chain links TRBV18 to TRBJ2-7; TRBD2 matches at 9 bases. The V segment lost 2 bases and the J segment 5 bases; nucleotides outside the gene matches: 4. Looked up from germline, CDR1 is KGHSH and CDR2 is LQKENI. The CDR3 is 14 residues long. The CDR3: CASSPVSGSNEQYF. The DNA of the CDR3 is TGTGCCAGCTCACCAGTTAGCGGGAGCAACGAGCAGTACTTC.

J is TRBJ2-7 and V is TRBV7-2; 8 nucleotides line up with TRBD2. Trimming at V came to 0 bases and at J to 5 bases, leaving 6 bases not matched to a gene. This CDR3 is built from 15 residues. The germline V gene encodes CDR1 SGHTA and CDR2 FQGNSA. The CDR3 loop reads CASSLAPGRANEQYF. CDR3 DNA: TGTGCCAGCAGCTTAGCTCCCGGGAGGGCCAACGAGCAGTACTTC.

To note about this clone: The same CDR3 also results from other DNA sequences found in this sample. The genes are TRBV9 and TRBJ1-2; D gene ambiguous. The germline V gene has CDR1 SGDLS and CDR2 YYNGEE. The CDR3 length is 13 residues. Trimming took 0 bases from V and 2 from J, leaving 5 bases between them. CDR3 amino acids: CASSVDRNYGYTF. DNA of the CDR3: TGTGCCAGCAGCGTAGACAGAAACTATGGCTACACCTTC.